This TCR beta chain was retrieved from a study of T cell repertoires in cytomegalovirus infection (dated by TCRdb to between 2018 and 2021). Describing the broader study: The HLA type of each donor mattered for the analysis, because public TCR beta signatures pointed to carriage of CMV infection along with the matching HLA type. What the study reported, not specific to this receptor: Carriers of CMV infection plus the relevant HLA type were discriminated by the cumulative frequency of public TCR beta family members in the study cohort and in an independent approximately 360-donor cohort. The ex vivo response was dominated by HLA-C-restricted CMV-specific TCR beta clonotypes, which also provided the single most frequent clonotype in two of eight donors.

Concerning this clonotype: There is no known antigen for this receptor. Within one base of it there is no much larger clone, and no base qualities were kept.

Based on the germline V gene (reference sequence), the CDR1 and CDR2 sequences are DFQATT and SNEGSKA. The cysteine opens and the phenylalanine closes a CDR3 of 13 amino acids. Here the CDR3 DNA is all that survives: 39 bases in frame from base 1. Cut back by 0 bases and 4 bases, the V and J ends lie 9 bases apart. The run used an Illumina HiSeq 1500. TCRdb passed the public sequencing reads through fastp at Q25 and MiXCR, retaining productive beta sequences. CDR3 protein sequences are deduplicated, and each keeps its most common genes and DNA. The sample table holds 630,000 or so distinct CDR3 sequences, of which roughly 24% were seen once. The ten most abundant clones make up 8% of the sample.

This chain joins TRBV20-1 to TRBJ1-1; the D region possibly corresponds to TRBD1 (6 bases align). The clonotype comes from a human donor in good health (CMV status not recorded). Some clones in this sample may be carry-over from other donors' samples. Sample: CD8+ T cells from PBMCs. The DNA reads TGCAGTGCTAGAGAAGGGGGTGTCACTGAAGCTTTCTTT. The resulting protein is CSAREGGVTEAFF.